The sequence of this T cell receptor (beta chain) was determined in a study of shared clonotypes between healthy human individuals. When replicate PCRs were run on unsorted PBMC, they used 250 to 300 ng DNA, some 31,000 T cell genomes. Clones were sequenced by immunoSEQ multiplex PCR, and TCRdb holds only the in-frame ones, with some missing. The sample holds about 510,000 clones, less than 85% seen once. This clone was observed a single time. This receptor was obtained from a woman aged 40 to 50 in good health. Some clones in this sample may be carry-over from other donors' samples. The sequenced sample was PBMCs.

The CDR3 protein is CAKGQAGGDTGELFF. In nucleotides, the CDR3 is TGTGCCAAGGGACAAGCGGGAGGAGACACCGGGGAGCTGTTTTTT. V gene TRBV2 combines with J gene TRBJ2-2; 9 bases align to TRBD2. The CDR3 has 15 amino acids. CDR1 and CDR2 from the germline V gene are SNHLY and FYNNEI. V lost 10 bases and J lost 3; bases outside the gene matches: 9.